These 19 T cell receptor beta chains originate from one sample sequenced in a study of T cell clones after liver transplantation. The repertoire was sequenced with immunoSEQ multiplex PCR; TCRdb's copy has only in-frame clones and lacks some. Of tens of thousands of clones in the sample, 80% are singletons; the top ten hold 0.79%. This material consisted of CD4+ T cells from blood, taken 12 months after liver transplant. All receptors come from a human patient who received a liver transplant. Some of the T cells might come from the graft donor.

V usage is TRBV5-5 and J usage is TRBJ1-2; tentatively, D is TRBD1 (6 bases). Trimming shortened V by 3 bases and J by 8 bases, and 14 bases separated the two germline ends. The V gene's germline CDR1 is SGHKS and CDR2 YYEKEE (reference sequence). CDR3 length: 13 amino acids. CDR3 in DNA: TGTGCCAGCAGCTCGGGGGGGCGCGGAGGCTACACCTTC. It yields the protein CASSSGGRGGYTF.

CDR3 residues: CASSATGPTYEQYF. The CDR3 bases are TGTGCCAGCAGCGCGACAGGCCCTACCTACGAGCAGTACTTC. The rearrangement joins TRBV7-8 to TRBJ2-7; tentative D call: TRBD1 (6 bases). This CDR3 has 14 amino acids. The V gene lost 5 bases and the J gene lost 2 bases, with 13 bases spanning the gap. CDR1 is SGHVS and CDR2 is FQNEAQ in the germline V gene.

The chain employs TRBV5-6 and TRBJ1-5, with no clear D. The germline V gene encodes CDR1 SGHDT and CDR2 YYEEEE. The V gene lost 0 bases and the J gene lost 0 bases, with 7 bases spanning the gap. The CDR3 runs 15 residues. CDR3 sequence (DNA): TGTGCCAGCAGCTTGGGAGTACATAGCAATCAGCCCCAGCATTTT. Its protein is CASSLGVHSNQPQHF.

This chain uses TRBV27 with TRBJ1-2, with D possibly TRBD1 on 5 matching bases. Trimming shortened V by 6 bases and J by 4 bases, and 15 bases separated the two germline ends. This CDR3 spans 14 amino acids. Germline V gene sequence: CDR1 MNHEY, CDR2 SMNVEV (reference sequence). The CDR3 region is CASSPNSGSYGYTF. In nucleotides, the CDR3 is TGTGCCAGCAGCCCTAACTCAGGGTCCTATGGCTACACCTTC.

The chain joins TRBV6-1 to TRBJ1-4; the match to TRBD1 covers 8 bases. The CDR3 runs to 15 residues. CDR1 and CDR2 (germline): MNHNS, SASEGT. With 3 bases clipped from V and 3 bases from J, the junction kept 3 bases outside the gene matches. DNA for the CDR3: TGTGCCAGCAGTGACAGGGGGCGGGCTAATGAAAAACTGTTTTTT. Amino acids: CASSDRGRANEKLFF.

The chain couples TRBV7-3 to TRBJ1-6; TRBD1 matches 9 bases. Germline CDR1 is SGHTA and CDR2 is FQGTGA. V trimming: 4 bases; J trimming: 10 bases; junction bases outside the gene matches: 5. The CDR3 extends over 14 amino acids. CDR3 residues: CASSSTGGISPLHF. In DNA, the CDR3 is TGTGCCAGCAGCTCGACAGGGGGAATCTCACCCCTCCACTTT. Variable domain in full (rest from reference TRBV7-3 and TRBJ1-6): GAGVSQTPSNKVTEKGKYVELRCDPISGHTALYWYRQSLGQGPEFLIYFQGTGAADDSGLPNDRFFAVRPEGSVSTLKIQRTERGDSAVYLCASSSTGGISPLHFGNGTRLTVT.

This clone was detected only a few times. The gene calls are TRBV6-1 and TRBJ1-2; TRBD1 aligns across 7 bases. Trimming removed 8 bases from V and 8 bases from J; junction bases left unmatched: 8. This CDR3 region has 12 residues. Germline CDR1 MNHNS, CDR2 SASEGT. CDR3 in DNA: TGTGCCAGCGTTGGACAGGAGGTCGGCTACACCTTC. Translated, it gives CASVGQEVGYTF.

V is TRBV19 and J is TRBJ2-1; possibly TRBD2 for D (5 bases). Germline CDR1 is LNHDA and CDR2 is SQIVND (reference sequence). V lost 6 bases and J lost 9, with 15 bases in between. This CDR3 has 13 residues. In nucleotides, the CDR3 is TGTGCCAGTAGCCGCTCACTAGTTTCTGAGCAGTTCTTC. Translation gives CASSRSLVSEQFF.

This sequence joins TRBV7-5 and TRBJ2-1. TRBV7-5 is a known pseudogene. This CDR3 region has 15 residues. The CDR3 nucleotides read TGTGCCAGAAGCTTAGAAGGATCCTTCGACAATGAGCAGTTCTTC. It encodes CARSLEGSFDNEQFF.

This rearrangement joins TRBV21-1 to TRBJ1-5. TRBV21-1 has pseudogene status. CDR3 length: 14 residues. CDR3 in DNA: TGTGCCAGCAGCAAGGGGGAGGGGAGGCAGCCCCAGCATTTT. This encodes CASSKGEGRQPQHF.

This chain links TRBV2 with TRBJ2-7; 9 nucleotides align to TRBD2. V was clipped by 6 bases and J by 4 bases; unmatched bases: 7. CDR1 is SNHLY, CDR2 FYNNEI, per germline. The CDR3 contains 14 residues. As DNA, the CDR3 is TGTGCCAGCAGAGGTAACCTAGCGGGATACGAGCAGTACTTC. Translating gives CASRGNLAGYEQYF.

This clone was recorded once. The chain recombines TRBV4-3 with TRBJ1-4, with D perhaps matching TRBD1 (6 bases). CDR1 and CDR2 (germline): LGHNA, YSLEER. The CDR3 contains 16 residues. Trimming removed 0 bases from V and 11 bases from J, with 19 bases in between. The DNA for the CDR3 is TGCGCCAGCAGCCAAGATCTGTACAGGGAGTCATCGAAACTGTTTTTT. Protein: CASSQDLYRESSKLFF.

This clone has only a few counts. V and J are TRBV7-2 and TRBJ2-4, with TRBD2 matching over 7 bases. CDR3 size: 13 residues. Trimming took 5 bases from V and 9 from J; bases not matched to a gene: 7. CDR1 SGHTA and CDR2 FQGNSA come from the germline V gene. The CDR3 sequence: CASSPRGGGIQYF. The DNA for the CDR3 is TGTGCCAGCAGCCCTCGTGGGGGGGGCATTCAGTACTTC.

This CDR3 reads CASIPKGSGANVLTF. The CDR3 coding sequence is TGTGCCAGCATTCCCAAAGGCTCTGGGGCCAACGTCCTGACTTTC. The chain uses TRBV6-1 and TRBJ2-6; D not certain. Germline V lookup: CDR1 MNHNS, CDR2 SASEGT. V lost 7 bases and J lost 0, with 10 bases in between. The CDR3 consists of 15 residues.

This chain uses TRBV27 with TRBJ1-1; D unclear. Looked up from germline, CDR1 is MNHEY and CDR2 is SMNVEV (reference sequence). With 1 base removed from V and 1 base from J, the gap between germline ends came to 10 bases. This CDR3 comprises 15 residues. CDR3 region: CASSLYGERNTEAFF. Here the CDR3 DNA reads TGTGCCAGCAGTTTATATGGGGAGCGGAACACTGAAGCTTTCTTT.

The gene calls are TRBV6-1 and TRBJ1-1; weak D call: TRBD1 (6 bases). CDR1 MNHNS and CDR2 SASEGT come from the germline V gene. V lost 4 bases to trimming and J lost 4 bases, with 16 bases between them. This CDR3 region has 15 residues. CDR3 protein: CASSVPSGGPTEAFF. The CDR3 DNA is TGTGCCAGCAGTGTTCCGTCGGGGGGCCCCACTGAAGCTTTCTTT.

In this sample, this clone turned up a few times. J is TRBJ2-7 and V is TRBV19; TRBD1 is a possible D gene (5 bases). V was cut by 4 bases and J by 2 bases, with 12 bases left in between. The length of the CDR3 is 14 residues. The V gene's germline CDR1 is LNHDA and CDR2 SQIVND (reference sequence). In DNA, the CDR3 is TGTGCCAGTAGTAGACAGCACACTACCTACGAGCAGTACTTC. Translating gives CASSRQHTTYEQYF.

The V and J genes are TRBV6-1 and TRBJ2-5, with 7 positions matching TRBD1. Germline assignment: CDR1 MNHNS and CDR2 SASEGT. This CDR3 region has 16 residues. The junction had 10 bases not matched to a gene; V was cut back by 4 bases and J by 2 bases. CDR3 nucleotide sequence: TGTGCCAGCAGTGCCGACAGGGCCTTTACACAAGAGACCCAGTACTTC. Protein sequence: CASSADRAFTQETQYF.

The V gene is TRBV6-6, the J gene TRBJ2-2, with D perhaps matching TRBD1 or TRBD2 (5 bases each). With 4 bases removed from V and 6 bases from J, the gap between germline ends came to 15 bases. CDR3 size: 15 residues. Per the germline V gene, CDR1 is MNHNY and CDR2 is SVGAGI (reference sequence). The CDR3 DNA follows: TGTGCCAGCAGTTTCGGACACGTGGAGGCCGGGGAGCTGTTTTTT. Its translation: CASSFGHVEAGELFF.